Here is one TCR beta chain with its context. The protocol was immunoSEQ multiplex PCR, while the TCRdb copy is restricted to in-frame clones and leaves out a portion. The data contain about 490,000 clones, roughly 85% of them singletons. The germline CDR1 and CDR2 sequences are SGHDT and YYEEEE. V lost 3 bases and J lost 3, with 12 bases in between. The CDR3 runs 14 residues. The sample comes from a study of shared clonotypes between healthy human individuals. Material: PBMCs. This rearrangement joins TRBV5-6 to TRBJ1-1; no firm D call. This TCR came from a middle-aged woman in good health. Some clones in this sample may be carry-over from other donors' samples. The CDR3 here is CASSWWKRDTEAFF. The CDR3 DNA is TGTGCCAGCAGCTGGTGGAAGCGGGACACTGAAGCTTTCTTT.